A single sample gave rise to the 8 T cell receptor beta chains below, sequenced in a study of PD-1 and CTLA-4 blockade in melanoma. Sequenced by immunoSEQ multiplex PCR; TCRdb stores in-frame clones only, minus some. The sample records about 16,000 clones, 70% being singletons. The sample consisted of CD8+ T cells from peripheral blood, taken from a patient given anti-PD-1 treatment. These TCRs come from a human donor with melanoma.

The chain links TRBV28 to TRBJ2-7, with unresolved D. The V and J ends lost 1 base and 4 bases respectively, with 11 bases between them. The germline gives CDR1 MDHEN, CDR2 SYDVKM. This CDR3 spans 14 amino acids. CDR3 sequence (DNA): TGTGCCAGCAGTTTATCTTACGGTAATTACGAGCAGTACTTC. Protein product: CASSLSYGNYEQYF.

The rearrangement joins TRBV4-1 to TRBJ2-7, with D possibly matching TRBD2 (5 bases). Per germline, CDR1 MGHRA and CDR2 YSYEKL. V was shortened by 6 bases and J by 7 bases, with 16 bases between the two germline ends. The CDR3 totals 13 residues. CDR3 residues: CASSPSRTGEQYF. CDR3 in DNA: TGCGCCAGCAGTCCAAGTCGAACGGGAGAGCAGTACTTC.

This clone is classed as medium-sized. The chain joins TRBV27 to TRBJ1-2; TRBD1 matches 8 bases. This CDR3 has 13 amino acids. The ends lost 3 bases at V and 8 bases at J; junction bases unmatched: 5. Germline-derived CDR1 and CDR2 are MNHEY and SMNVEV (reference sequence). The CDR3 spells CASSFSRGRGYTF. DNA for the CDR3: TGTGCCAGCAGTTTTAGCAGGGGGCGCGGCTACACCTTC.

There are a few counts of this clone. The CDR3 here is CASSLGTVEQFF. The DNA for the CDR3 is TGTGCCAGCAGCCTCGGTACGGTTGAGCAGTTCTTC. The J gene is TRBJ2-1, the V gene TRBV6-2 or TRBV6-3; D is undetermined. The germline V and J ends were trimmed by 6 bases and 9 bases, with 12 bases remaining between them. The CDR3 has 12 residues. Germline loops: CDR1 MNHEY, CDR2 SVGEGT.

This chain links TRBV29-1 with TRBJ2-3, with D tentatively TRBD1 (7 bases). The V end was cut by 0 bases, the J end by 1 base, with 11 bases between. CDR3 length: 15 residues. Germline values: CDR1 SQVTM, CDR2 ANQGSEA. The CDR3 loop reads CSVEDRRGGTDTQYF. CDR3 DNA: TGCAGCGTTGAAGATCGCAGGGGGGGCACAGATACGCAGTATTTT.

The genes are TRBV27 and TRBJ2-1; D remains unclear. V was shortened by 2 bases and J by 4 bases, with 6 bases between the two germline ends. The germline CDR1 and CDR2 sequences are MNHEY and SMNVEV (reference sequence). The CDR3 is 13 amino acids. In DNA form, the CDR3 reads TGTGCCAGCAGTTTAGGTAGATACAATGAGCAGTTCTTC. Protein sequence: CASSLGRYNEQFF.

The chain uses TRBV20-1 and TRBJ1-2; no clear D. Germline V CDR1 and CDR2: DFQATT, SNEGSKA (reference sequence). V lost 5 bases, J lost 0 bases, and 1 base lay in between. The CDR3 loop spans 10 amino acids. The CDR3 coding sequence is TGCAGTGCTCCTAACTATGGCTACACCTTC. Protein sequence: CSAPNYGYTF.

V and J are TRBV27 and TRBJ2-1, with 11 bases aligning to TRBD2. Losses at the gene ends were 4 bases for V and 5 bases for J; bases not matched to a gene: 10. The CDR3 is 17 amino acids. Germline values: CDR1 MNHEY, CDR2 SMNVEV (reference sequence). Here the CDR3 reads CASSSSLAGGPHNEQFF. CDR3 nucleotide sequence: TGTGCCAGCAGTTCTAGCTTAGCGGGAGGGCCTCACAATGAGCAGTTCTTC.